The 15 T cell receptor beta chains given below trace back to one sample, sequenced in a study of graft-versus-host responses after intestinal transplantation. Produced via immunoSEQ multiplex PCR; TCRdb's table is partial and in-frame only. This sample carries around 50,000 clones, 85% to 90% of them seen once, and the ten largest clones take roughly 1.5%. The source was PBMCs, collected 26 days after transplant. The receptors were sampled from a human patient who received an intestinal transplant, so some T cells may come from the graft donor.

The chain uses TRBV15 and TRBJ2-5; 7 bases align to TRBD2. V gave up 5 bases and J gave up 5 bases; unmatched junction bases: 11. This CDR3 is 15 amino acids long. CDR1 is LNHNV, CDR2 YYDKDF, per germline (reference sequence). This chain's CDR3 is CATSGLSGEYETQYF. The CDR3 coding sequence is TGTGCCACCAGCGGCCTCAGCGGGGAGTATGAGACCCAGTACTTC.

The gene calls are TRBV5-1 and TRBJ2-7, with TRBD1 identical over 8 bases. J was trimmed by 5 bases and V by 1 base; bases with no gene match: 8. In germline, CDR1 is SGHRS, CDR2 YFSETQ. CDR3 length equals 15 residues. The CDR3 here is CASSLTGQGSDEQYF. The CDR3 nucleotides read TGCGCCAGCAGCTTGACCGGACAGGGTTCTGACGAGCAGTACTTC.

The DNA of the CDR3 is TGTGCCAGTTCCGGGACTTGGGGCGCCCCCCAGTACTTC. It yields the protein CASSGTWGAPQYF. The rearrangement links TRBV6-1 to TRBJ2-5; D might be TRBD2 (6 bases). Germline V gene data show CDR1 as MNHNS and CDR2 as SASEGT. Trimming took off 9 bases at V and 9 bases at J, with 20 bases between the two ends. The CDR3 is 13 amino acids.

This clone was detected once. The rearrangement uses TRBV29-1 and TRBJ2-4; maybe TRBD1 (7 bases). This CDR3 has 14 amino acids. V was shortened by 3 bases and J by 8 bases, with 17 bases between the two germline ends. The germline gives CDR1 SQVTM, CDR2 ANQGSEA. This CDR3 reads CSVEEGEGADIQYF. In DNA form, the CDR3 reads TGCAGCGTTGAGGAGGGAGAGGGGGCGGACATTCAGTACTTC. The variable domain in full, completed from reference TRBV29-1 and TRBJ2-4, reads SAVISQKPSRDICQRGTSLTIQCQVDSQVTMMFWYRQQPGQSLTLIATANQGSEATYESGFVIDKFPISRPNLTFSTLTVSNMSPEDSSIYLCSVEEGEGADIQYFGAGTRLSVL.

This chain joins TRBV28 and TRBJ2-6; the match to TRBD1 covers 7 bases. Germline lookup yields CDR1 MDHEN and CDR2 SYDVKM. The CDR3 covers 14 residues. V shed 10 bases, J shed 1 base, and the junction held 4 bases outside the gene matches. CDR3 in amino acids: CATQGVSGANVLTF. CDR3 in DNA: TGTGCCACCCAGGGGGTTTCTGGGGCCAACGTCCTGACTTTC. The variable domain in full, completed from reference TRBV28 and TRBJ2-6, reads DVKVTQSSRYLVKRTGEKVFLECVQDMDHENMFWYRQDPGLGLRLIYFSYDVKMKEKGDIPEGYSVSREKKERFSLILESASTNQTSMYLCATQGVSGANVLTFGAGSRLTVL.

This rearrangement joins TRBV15 to TRBJ1-4; D is undetermined. CDR3 length equals 12 residues. Trimming removed 4 bases from V and 12 bases from J, with 12 bases in between. Per the germline V gene, CDR1 is LNHNV and CDR2 is YYDKDF (reference sequence). The CDR3 is CATSTPRRELFF. The CDR3 DNA follows: TGTGCCACCAGCACCCCAAGGAGGGAACTGTTTTTT.

This rearrangement joins TRBV5-4 to TRBJ2-7, with D perhaps matching TRBD2 (5 bases). Germline CDR1 reads SGHNT; CDR2 reads YYREEE (reference sequence). This CDR3 comprises 14 residues. V dropped 1 base and J dropped 0 bases, with 8 bases sitting between them. The CDR3 region is CASSLSGFSYEQYF. The CDR3 DNA reads as TGTGCCAGCAGCTTGTCGGGGTTCTCCTACGAGCAGTACTTC. Full variable domain (missing parts from reference TRBV5-4 and TRBJ2-7): ETGVTQSPTHLIKTRGQQVTLRCSSQSGHNTVSWYQQALGQGPQFIFQYYREEENGRGNFPPRFSGLQFPNYSSELNVNALELDDSALYLCASSLSGFSYEQYFGPGTRLTVT.

The chain joins TRBV13 to TRBJ1-1, with a possible D match to TRBD1 (6 bases). The V and J ends lost 5 bases and 2 bases respectively, with 18 bases between them. The CDR3 is 16 residues long. Germline V CDR1 and CDR2: PRHDT, FYEKMQ (reference sequence). In nucleotides, the CDR3 is TGTGCCAGCAGCCTCCGACAGGACCTTTTCAACACTGAAGCTTTCTTT. This translates into CASSLRQDLFNTEAFF.

The V gene is TRBV4-1, the J gene TRBJ1-4; 7 bases agree with TRBD1. V was pared by 2 bases and J by 7 bases, with 10 bases of the junction left unmatched. The germline V gene encodes CDR1 MGHRA and CDR2 YSYEKL. This CDR3 has 16 amino acids. The CDR3 DNA reads as TGCGCCAGCAGCCAACCTTTTACAGGGGCGCGTGAAAAACTGTTTTTT. This gives the protein CASSQPFTGAREKLFF.

V usage is TRBV11-2 and J usage is TRBJ2-7, with D tentatively TRBD1 (5 bases). The V gene's germline CDR1 is SGHAT and CDR2 FQNNGV. The CDR3 is 17 amino acids. The ends were cut back, 5 bases at V and 0 bases at J, with 20 bases in the middle. CDR3 protein: CASSPPATETSSYEQYF. For the CDR3, the DNA is TGTGCCAGCAGCCCTCCGGCGACAGAGACAAGCTCCTACGAGCAGTACTTC.

This clone came up a few times. This chain uses TRBV11-3 with TRBJ1-1; D unresolved. CDR1 is SGHNT and CDR2 is YENEEA in the germline V gene. V was cut by 1 base and J by 3 bases, with 9 bases left in between. The CDR3 length is 14 residues. As DNA, the CDR3 is TGTGCCAGCAGCTTAGGAGGAGGGTACACTGAAGCTTTCTTT. This codes for CASSLGGGYTEAFF.

This clone was picked up one time. V is TRBV2 and J is TRBJ1-2, with TRBD1 identical over 12 bases. In germline, CDR1 is SNHLY, CDR2 FYNNEI. The CDR3 consists of 17 residues. V was clipped by 2 bases and J by 5 bases; unmatched bases: 9. The DNA for the CDR3 is TGTGCCAGCAGTGAACCGGGACAGGGGGCCGACCGTTATGGCTACACCTTC. This encodes CASSEPGQGADRYGYTF. Full variable domain (rest looked up from reference TRBV2 and TRBJ1-2): EPEVTQTPSHQVTQMGQEVILRCVPISNHLYFYWYRQILGQKVEFLVSFYNNEISEKSEIFDDQFSVERPDGSNFTLKIRSTKLEDSAMYFCASSEPGQGADRYGYTFGSGTRLTVV.

The CDR3 nucleotides read TGTGCCAGCAGTTTTAAAGTGGACAGGCTCAATCAGCCCCAGCATTTT. It is translated as CASSFKVDRLNQPQHF. The V and J genes are TRBV28 and TRBJ1-5, with TRBD1 matching 7 bases. This CDR3 is 16 amino acids long. V shed 3 bases and J 3 bases; nucleotides not matched to a gene: 8. Germline V gene sequence: CDR1 MDHEN, CDR2 SYDVKM.

This chain uses TRBV2 with TRBJ1-1; D remains unclear. The germline CDR1 and CDR2 sequences are SNHLY and FYNNEI. The CDR3 contains 15 residues. Trimming took off 4 bases at V and 1 base at J, with 13 bases between the two ends. CDR3 nucleotide sequence: TGTGCCAGCAGTGGACGAGGGTATCCGAACACTGAAGCTTTCTTT. Translation gives CASSGRGYPNTEAFF.

The V call is TRBV29-1, the J call TRBJ1-1; D may be TRBD1 (5 bases). The CDR3 is 12 amino acids. The germline gives CDR1 SQVTM, CDR2 ANQGSEA. V dropped 6 bases and J dropped 5 bases, with 13 bases sitting between them. CDR3 protein: CSVQGLVTEAFF. The CDR3 DNA is TGCAGCGTCCAGGGTCTGGTGACTGAAGCTTTCTTT.